This record concerns one T cell receptor beta chain sequence. These data belong to a study of monozygotic twins with cystic fibrosis. The repertoire was sequenced with immunoSEQ multiplex PCR; TCRdb's copy has only in-frame clones and lacks some. The table has about 23,000 clones, approximately 98% seen once. Trimming cost V 3 bases and J 8 bases, with 13 bases left between them. This CDR3 has 13 amino acids. Germline CDR1 is MNHEY and CDR2 is SVGAGI. The TCR comes from a girl aged 5 to 17 with cystic fibrosis. V is TRBV6-5 and J is TRBJ1-2, with a tentative D call TRBD1 (5 bases). Sequencing was performed on blood. This chain's CDR3 is CASSYGRGPGYTF. The CDR3 DNA follows: TGTGCCAGCAGTTATGGTAGGGGACCAGGCTACACCTTC.